The 25 T cell receptor beta chains reported below all come from one sample, sequenced in a study of identical twins. TCRdb processed the 5' RACE reads anew with MiXCR; each CDR3 protein has one entry. The sample lists 420,000 or so distinct CDR3 sequences, approximately 17% occurring once. Specimen: naive T cells sorted from blood. Source of these receptors: a man aged 45-60 years in good health.

The chain has TRBV3-1 and TRBJ2-1; D perhaps matches TRBD2 (5 bases). V was clipped by 0 bases and J by 2 bases, with 11 bases between them. CDR1 and CDR2 from the germline V gene are LGHDT and YNNKEL (reference sequence). The CDR3 covers 16 residues. The CDR3 nucleotides read TGTGCCAGCAGCCAAGATCTACGGGGAACCTACAATGAGCAGTTCTTC. Translating gives CASSQDLRGTYNEQFF.

This clonotype was picked up many times. The rearrangement joins TRBV20-1 to TRBJ2-7; D unresolved. From germline, CDR1 is DFQATT and CDR2 SNEGSKA (reference sequence). The CDR3 covers 10 residues. V dropped 5 bases and J dropped 3 bases, with 5 bases sitting between them. The CDR3 DNA reads TGCAGTGCTCTGGACTACGAGCAGTACTTC. Translated: CSALDYEQYF.

The chain combines TRBV29-1 with TRBJ2-1, with D possibly TRBD2 on 7 matching bases. The CDR3 runs 12 residues. Germline loops: CDR1 SQVTM, CDR2 ANQGSEA. V lost 4 bases and J 6 bases, leaving 10 bases between the germline ends. In DNA, the CDR3 is TGCAGCGTTGTCGGGGGGCTCAATGAGCAGTTCTTC. Encoded protein: CSVVGGLNEQFF.

This clonotype was counted only a few times. The chain uses TRBV6-1 and TRBJ1-2; D is ambiguous. The CDR3 sequence is 15 residues long. Germline V gives CDR1 MNHNS, CDR2 SASEGT. V dropped 7 bases and J dropped 6 bases, with 21 bases sitting between them. CDR3 nucleotide sequence: TGTGCCAGCACCCAGAGTCGCGGAGTATTGGATGGCTACACCTTC. It encodes CASTQSRGVLDGYTF.

This clonotype appeared a few times. The junction and the germline gene differ at one end; a read error may be behind it. The rearrangement links TRBV5-1 to TRBJ2-3; the match to TRBD1 covers 11 bases. The length of the CDR3 is 17 residues. Germline CDR1 and CDR2: SGHRS and YFSETQ. This CDR3 is CASSLAGTGGATDPQYF. The DNA of the CDR3 is TGCGCCAGCAGCTTGGCGGGGACAGGGGGAGCAACAGATCCGCAGTATTTT.

This clonotype occurred many times. The gene calls are TRBV7-8 and TRBJ2-7, with D uncertain. Trimming stripped 1 base from V and 5 bases from J, with 15 bases between. Germline-derived CDR1 and CDR2 are SGHVS and FQNEAQ. This CDR3 contains 15 residues. The chain's CDR3 is CASSLVVRGPHEQYF. The CDR3, as DNA: TGTGCCAGCAGCTTAGTAGTTCGAGGACCCCACGAGCAGTACTTC.

This chain uses TRBV3-1 with TRBJ2-4; D possibly corresponds to TRBD1 (5 bases). Trimming removed 0 bases at V and 2 bases at J, with 11 bases between. The germline CDR1 and CDR2 sequences are LGHDT and YNNKEL (reference sequence). The CDR3 runs 16 residues. The CDR3: CASSQDPQGPKNIQYF. The DNA for the CDR3 is TGTGCCAGCAGCCAAGATCCCCAGGGTCCCAAAAACATTCAGTACTTC.

The genes are TRBV5-1 and TRBJ2-7, with D perhaps TRBD2 (6 bases). The CDR3 contains 14 residues. The germline V and J ends were trimmed by 4 bases and 5 bases, with 16 bases remaining between them. Germline V gene sequence: CDR1 SGHRS, CDR2 YFSETQ. CDR3 sequence reads: CASSILQRGNEQYF. The CDR3 DNA reads TGCGCCAGCAGCATTCTCCAACGGGGGAACGAGCAGTACTTC.

This clonotype was observed a handful of times. This chain links TRBV29-1 with TRBJ2-4; D remains ambiguous. V was pared by 7 bases and J by 3 bases, with 28 bases between. CDR3 size: 18 residues. Germline CDR1 is SQVTM and CDR2 is ANQGSEA. The CDR3 nucleotides read TGCAGCGCCCGAGCGCCTCACCCAAAAGGGCGAGGCAAAAACATTCAGTACTTC. Translated, it gives CSARAPHPKGRGKNIQYF.

The chain combines TRBV29-1 with TRBJ2-3; D remains ambiguous. This CDR3 has 13 amino acids. V lost 5 bases, J lost 2 bases, and 11 bases lay in between. CDR1 and CDR2 (germline): SQVTM, ANQGSEA. The CDR3 here is CSVRLVTTDTQYF. CDR3 coding DNA: TGCAGCGTTCGCCTTGTGACCACAGATACGCAGTATTTT.

This clonotype was detected ten times or more. The V call is TRBV29-1, the J call TRBJ1-1; D uncertain. This CDR3 contains 15 residues. With 4 bases removed from V and 4 bases from J, the gap between germline ends came to 19 bases. Germline V gene sequence: CDR1 SQVTM, CDR2 ANQGSEA. The DNA for the CDR3 is TGCAGCGTTGGTTTTAGGGCTCGAGCCCGCACTGAAGCTTTCTTT. It is translated as CSVGFRARARTEAFF.

This clonotype occurred many times. The chain is built from TRBV28 and TRBJ2-7, with D perhaps matching TRBD2 (5 bases). Germline CDR1 MDHEN, CDR2 SYDVKM. The V gene lost 10 bases and the J gene lost 7 bases, with 17 bases spanning the gap. The CDR3 is made up of 12 amino acids. The DNA for the CDR3 is TGTGCCACTTCCGGGGTAGATGAAGAGCAGTACTTC. It translates to CATSGVDEEQYF.

The genes are TRBV5-1 and TRBJ2-5, with 8 bases fitting TRBD1. V shed 3 bases and J 6 bases; nucleotides not matched to a gene: 7. The CDR3 sequence is 14 residues long. Per germline, CDR1 SGHRS and CDR2 YFSETQ. The CDR3 spells CASSSITGGKTQYF. CDR3 DNA: TGCGCCAGCAGCTCCATCACAGGGGGAAAGACCCAGTACTTC. Combining the CDR3 with reference TRBV5-1 and TRBJ2-5 gives the whole variable domain KAGVTQTPRYLIKTRGQQVTLSCSPISGHRSVSWYQQTPGQGLQFLFEYFSETQRNKGNFPGRFSGRQFSNSRSEMNVSTLELGDSALYLCASSSITGGKTQYFGPGTRLLVL.

This clonotype was counted between two and nine times. This rearrangement joins TRBV11-2 to TRBJ2-3, with D hard to call. Germline V lookup: CDR1 SGHAT, CDR2 FQNNGV. The CDR3 loop spans 17 amino acids. V was shortened by 5 bases and J by 0 bases, with 18 bases between the two germline ends. CDR3 sequence: CASSPTFGATSTDTQYF. CDR3 bases: TGTGCCAGCAGCCCAACGTTCGGTGCCACTAGCACAGATACGCAGTATTTT.

This clonotype has a count of ten or more. In DNA form, the CDR3 reads TGTGCCAGCAGCTTAGCGGCAGGGCAAGAGACCCAGTACTTC. Residues: CASSLAAGQETQYF. J is TRBJ2-5 and V is TRBV7-2; D is possibly TRBD1 (5 bases). The CDR3 spans 14 residues. CDR1 and CDR2 from the germline V gene are SGHTA and FQGNSA. V dropped 0 bases and J dropped 2 bases, with 7 bases sitting between them.

This clonotype was recorded a few times. The V gene is TRBV4-1, the J gene TRBJ1-5; D gene uncertain. Between the trimmed V and J ends, which lost 1 base and 10 bases, there was a span of 17 bases. This CDR3 is 15 amino acids long. Per the germline V gene, CDR1 is MGHRA and CDR2 is YSYEKL. The CDR3 nucleotides read TGCGCCAGCAGCCAAGCGGACGGAGACATGGAACCCCAGCATTTT. Translating it yields CASSQADGDMEPQHF.

The chain has TRBV29-1 and TRBJ1-2; D is unclear. The germline gives CDR1 SQVTM, CDR2 ANQGSEA. Trimming removed 5 bases at V and 3 bases at J, with 13 bases between. The CDR3 length is 13 residues. This CDR3 reads CSVRGWRYYGYTF. In DNA, the CDR3 is TGCAGCGTTCGGGGATGGAGGTACTATGGCTACACCTTC.

This clonotype came up many times. This chain connects TRBV20-1 to TRBJ1-4; D gene uncertain. This CDR3 has 13 amino acids. Germline CDR1 and CDR2: DFQATT and SNEGSKA (reference sequence). V dropped 6 bases and J dropped 0 bases, with 8 bases sitting between them. CDR3 bases: TGCAGTGCCCTAGTCCCAACTAATGAAAAACTGTTTTTT. Its protein is CSALVPTNEKLFF.

This clonotype turned up a few times. The rearrangement links TRBV6-4 to TRBJ2-3, with 9 bases that match TRBD2. The J segment lost 0 bases and the V segment lost 6 bases, leaving 4 bases of the junction unmatched. The CDR3 runs to 15 residues. Germline loops: CDR1 MRHNA, CDR2 SNTAGT. CDR3 DNA: TGTGCCAGCAGCCAGCGGGGGGCCAGCACAGATACGCAGTATTTT. Amino acid sequence: CASSQRGASTDTQYF.

This clonotype has ten or more counts. The rearrangement uses TRBV20-1 and TRBJ2-3, with TRBD2 matching over 10 bases. The CDR3 runs to 16 residues. With V trimmed by 0 bases and J by 2 bases, 5 bases remained unmatched. Germline assignment: CDR1 DFQATT and CDR2 SNEGSKA (reference sequence). The CDR3 region has the DNA TGCAGTGCTAGAGATTCCAGCGGGGGGGCCACAGATACGCAGTATTTT. Protein product: CSARDSSGGATDTQYF.

The chain carries TRBV6-2 or TRBV6-3 and TRBJ2-1; no firm D call. This CDR3 contains 13 residues. Germline lookup yields CDR1 MNHEY and CDR2 SVGEGT. With 8 bases removed from V and 5 bases from J, the gap between germline ends came to 13 bases. The CDR3 is CASVYHENNEQFF. The DNA for the CDR3 is TGTGCCAGCGTCTATCACGAGAACAATGAGCAGTTCTTC.

This chain links TRBV4-3 with TRBJ1-4; D is unresolved. The length of the CDR3 is 17 residues. The germline V gene has CDR1 LGHNA and CDR2 YSLEER. V was trimmed by 4 bases and J by 3 bases, leaving 18 bases between them. The CDR3 spells CASSPRIPWISNEKLFF. CDR3 nucleotides: TGCGCCAGCAGCCCCAGAATTCCATGGATTTCTAATGAAAAACTGTTTTTT.

This clonotype showed up many times. This chain joins TRBV29-1 and TRBJ1-1; D is perhaps TRBD1 (5 bases). Trimming took off 6 bases at V and 3 bases at J, with 14 bases between the two ends. Germline V CDR1 and CDR2: SQVTM, ANQGSEA. The length of the CDR3 is 13 residues. CDR3 sequence reads: CSVKGKLYTEAFF. CDR3 sequence (DNA): TGCAGCGTCAAGGGGAAATTGTACACTGAAGCTTTCTTT. Drawing the rest from reference TRBV29-1 and TRBJ1-1, the complete variable domain is SAVISQKPSRDICQRGTSLTIQCQVDSQVTMMFWYRQQPGQSLTLIATANQGSEATYESGFVIDKFPISRPNLTFSTLTVSNMSPEDSSIYLCSVKGKLYTEAFFGQGTRLTVV.

The chain has TRBV7-3 and TRBJ1-1, with 7 bases fitting TRBD1. J gave up 5 bases and V 2 bases, and 5 bases lay outside the gene matches. In germline, CDR1 is SGHTA, CDR2 FQGTGA. This CDR3 has 14 residues. CDR3 sequence reads: CASSLGPGGTEAFF. The CDR3, as DNA: TGTGCCAGCAGCTTAGGTCCAGGGGGGACTGAAGCTTTCTTT.

This clonotype has a count of ten or more. The chain joins TRBV29-1 to TRBJ2-1, with D hard to call. Germline V gives CDR1 SQVTM, CDR2 ANQGSEA. V was trimmed by 4 bases and J by 8 bases, leaving 6 bases between them. The CDR3 consists of 10 residues. The CDR3 sequence is CSVVGHEQFF. In DNA, the CDR3 is TGCAGCGTTGTAGGTCATGAGCAGTTCTTC.